This TCR beta chain originates from a study of T cells in Graves' hyperthyroidism and ophthalmopathy (dated by TCRdb to the late 2010s). At the level of the whole study: Peripheral blood samples were taken at initial diagnosis, before any treatment was given. A discovery cohort of about a hundred patients, about 40 with Graves' ophthalmopathy and fewer than 65 with stable Graves' hyperthyroidism, was used to find distinguishing TCR V-J signatures. Prospective prediction of ophthalmopathy was tested in an independent validation cohort consisting of 18 hyperthyroidism patients and 15 to 17 patients who later progressed to ophthalmopathy. The approximately 90 discovery patients were randomly split 7:3 into training and test sets. In roughly six Graves' hyperthyroidism patients, the study also compared T-cell repertoires from thyroid tissue with T-cell repertoires from blood. After blood sampling, hyperthyroidism patients were treated with methimazole at a starting dose of 30 mg daily, and ophthalmopathy patients were treated with high-dose intravenous methylprednisolone. The paper reports TCR Vbeta CDR3 sequencing of over 130 peripheral blood samples: fewer than 50 ophthalmopathy, about 75 hyperthyroidism and around 17 progressor patients. The study at large found these results: Most expanded thyroid clonotypes (frequency above 0.001) were also detected in blood, a finding suggesting that blood repertoires may reflect thyroid immune responses. Sample size was not statistically predetermined, and investigators were not blinded to group allocation. A model built on a 13 V-J signature distinguished ophthalmopathy from stable hyperthyroidism, reaching about 88% sensitivity and 81.08% specificity in cross-validation and 80%/75% in testing. During validation, the model predicted progression to ophthalmopathy a median of about 6.5 months ahead of onset, with around 71% sensitivity and more than 72% specificity.

The TCR beta CDR3 regions were amplified from the RNA transcripts. For the first round of RT-PCR on the TCR CDR3, the HTBI primer set was used together with the Qiagen OneStep RT-PCR kit. Libraries were constructed in a second round of multiplex PCR, after which size selection and purification were performed. Sequencing of the libraries was done on an Illumina HiSeq2000 using paired-end 100 bp reads. The authors' analysis ran thus. Raw data were processed with SOAPnuke, discarding reads with adapters, uncalled bases, mean Phred below 15, or no exact constant-primer or identifier match. COPE v1.2.5 was used to merge the high-quality paired reads, and each unique nucleotide sequence was defined as a clonotype. MiTCR v1.1 was used to align clonotypes to the IMGT TRBV, TRBD and TRBJ reference segments. The analysis was restricted to V-J combinations with a frequency above 0.0001, which together covered roughly 99% of the repertoires. A TCS score was defined as the ratio of F50 (clonal expansion) to E x V (chaos), with BLOSUM62-based TCRdist applied between CDR3 peptides within each V-J. Welch's t-statistics and random forest reduced several hundred V-J features to fewer than 15, which were used in a naive Bayes classifier (R e1071). TCRdb reprocessing: public reads trimmed at Q25 with fastp, clones called with MiXCR, in-frame beta chains kept. Rows are unified per CDR3 protein, each entry keeping the most common DNA and genes. The V and J calls come from TCRdb's annotation, not from the publication. Here the sample has some 440,000 distinct CDR3 sequences; roughly 14% occur a single time. The ten largest account for roughly 7.4% of the sample.

Relative to germline, V is 6 bases shorter and J is 0 bases shorter, with 9 bases between their ends. The CDR3 runs 14 amino acids, cysteine and phenylalanine included. The CDR3 DNA has 42 bases and is translated from base 1. Graves' hyperthyroidism was defined as stable when no progression to ophthalmopathy occurred over 18 months of follow-up. Hyperthyroidism patients were aged 18 to 65 years and newly diagnosed, with disease duration of less than 2 months. Exclusion was applied to patients with uncontrolled infections, other autoimmune diseases, pregnancy or lactation. Diagnoses relied on clinical symptoms, serum thyroxine and TRAb, thyroid ultrasound and orbital computed tomography. PBMCs were isolated from about 9 ml of fresh peripheral blood by Ficoll-Paque density gradient centrifugation. Total RNA was extracted with Trizol reagent, and quality was checked on an Agilent 2100 Bioanalyzer. There are many counts of this clonotype. What this receptor recognizes is not known. The record has no base qualities; no much larger clone is one base away.

Sample: blood. The clonotype originates from a woman under 30 with Graves' hyperthyroidism. The V and J segments used are TRBV12-3 or TRBV12-4 and TRBJ1-3, with the D segment identity uncertain. The DNA sequence is given as TGTGCCAGCAGCCAAACCTACTCTGGAAACACCATATATTTT. Translated, this is CASSQTYSGNTIYF.